The 9 T cell receptor beta chains listed next were all sequenced from one sample in a study of T cell repertoires in cytomegalovirus infection. TCRdb re-called the reads through MiXCR, storing one row per CDR3 protein. Of under 95,000 distinct CDR3 sequences listed, 4% are singletons. Sequencing was performed on PBMCs. Every receptor here comes from a human donor in good health (CMV status not recorded). Some clones in this sample may be carry-over from other donors' samples.

This clonotype showed up many times. This sequence joins TRBV6-6 and TRBJ1-1; D unclear. V was cut by 6 bases and J by 8 bases, with 13 bases left in between. This CDR3 region has 12 residues. Germline CDR1 is MNHNY and CDR2 is SVGAGI (reference sequence). Written as DNA, the CDR3 is TGTGCCAGCAGCCTGGACGGAGTCGAAGCTTTCTTT. This translates into CASSLDGVEAFF.

This clonotype has ten or more counts. The genes are TRBV7-6 and TRBJ2-7; TRBD1 or TRBD2 may be the D gene (5 bases each). Trimming removed 2 bases from V and 3 bases from J, with 14 bases in between. Germline CDR1 and CDR2: SGHVS and FNYEAQ. This CDR3 spans 15 amino acids. CDR3 DNA: TGTGCCAGCAGCTTACCAGCCGGGACGGACTACGAGCAGTACTTC. Protein: CASSLPAGTDYEQYF.

This clonotype has ten or more counts. The V call is TRBV20-1, the J call TRBJ1-5; D is uncertain. CDR1 is DFQATT and CDR2 is SNEGSKA in the germline V gene (reference sequence). Trimming removed 5 bases at V and 0 bases at J, with 14 bases between. This CDR3 comprises 15 residues. The CDR3 DNA is TGCAGTGCTTCCCCGTCAGATTATAGCAATCAGCCCCAGCATTTT. Translation: CSASPSDYSNQPQHF.

Many counts were recorded for this clonotype. This chain connects TRBV7-3 to TRBJ2-1, with 9 bases lining up with TRBD1. After removal of 5 bases from V and 5 bases from J, the junction contained 7 bases not matched to a gene. The CDR3 spans 15 residues. Germline CDR1 is SGHTA and CDR2 is FQGTGA. In DNA, the CDR3 is TGTGCCAGCAGCCTGGGACAGGGTGGCCACAATGAGCAGTTCTTC. Its translation: CASSLGQGGHNEQFF.

This clonotype was picked up many times. The chain couples TRBV11-2 to TRBJ2-5; no clear D gene. Germline CDR1 SGHAT, CDR2 FQNNGV. This CDR3 spans 14 amino acids. V was trimmed by 1 base and J by 5 bases, leaving 11 bases between them. CDR3 coding DNA: TGTGCCAGCAGCTTAGTGCCTCCCAGCGAGACCCAGTACTTC. The encoded protein is CASSLVPPSETQYF.

The table lists this clonotype with many counts. V and J are TRBV7-3 and TRBJ2-5; possible D gene TRBD2, 6 bases. This CDR3 region has 13 residues. In germline, CDR1 is SGHTA, CDR2 FQGTGA. The V end was cut by 5 bases, the J end by 4 bases, with 11 bases between. Here the CDR3 DNA reads TGTGCCAGCAGCGTCCTGCGGGGAGAGACCCAGTACTTC. The encoded protein is CASSVLRGETQYF.

This clonotype was detected many times. V gene TRBV6-2 or TRBV6-3 combines with J gene TRBJ2-1; D is ambiguous. The length of the CDR3 is 12 residues. The germline gives CDR1 MNHEY, CDR2 SVGEGT. V lost 5 bases to trimming and J lost 6 bases, with 8 bases between them. The CDR3 bases are TGTGCCAGCAGTCACCTGACCAATGAGCAGTTCTTC. Translation gives CASSHLTNEQFF.

This clonotype came up many times. The J gene is TRBJ2-7, the V gene TRBV29-1; the D is unclear. Germline-derived CDR1 and CDR2 are SQVTM and ANQGSEA. Trimming removed 6 bases from V and 1 base from J, with 16 bases in between. The CDR3 has 14 residues. CDR3 in DNA: TGCAGCGTAAACAGCGACCACCTTTCCTACGAGCAGTACTTC. This encodes CSVNSDHLSYEQYF.

This clonotype was counted at least ten times. The CDR3 DNA reads TGTGCCAGCAGCGGACAGAGCTCCTACGAGCAGTACTTC. Residues: CASSGQSSYEQYF. The chain employs TRBV7-2 and TRBJ2-7; D may be TRBD1 (6 bases). This CDR3 region has 13 residues. Looked up from germline, CDR1 is SGHTA and CDR2 is FQGNSA. The V end lost 5 bases, the J end lost 0 bases, and 8 bases lay between the germline ends.